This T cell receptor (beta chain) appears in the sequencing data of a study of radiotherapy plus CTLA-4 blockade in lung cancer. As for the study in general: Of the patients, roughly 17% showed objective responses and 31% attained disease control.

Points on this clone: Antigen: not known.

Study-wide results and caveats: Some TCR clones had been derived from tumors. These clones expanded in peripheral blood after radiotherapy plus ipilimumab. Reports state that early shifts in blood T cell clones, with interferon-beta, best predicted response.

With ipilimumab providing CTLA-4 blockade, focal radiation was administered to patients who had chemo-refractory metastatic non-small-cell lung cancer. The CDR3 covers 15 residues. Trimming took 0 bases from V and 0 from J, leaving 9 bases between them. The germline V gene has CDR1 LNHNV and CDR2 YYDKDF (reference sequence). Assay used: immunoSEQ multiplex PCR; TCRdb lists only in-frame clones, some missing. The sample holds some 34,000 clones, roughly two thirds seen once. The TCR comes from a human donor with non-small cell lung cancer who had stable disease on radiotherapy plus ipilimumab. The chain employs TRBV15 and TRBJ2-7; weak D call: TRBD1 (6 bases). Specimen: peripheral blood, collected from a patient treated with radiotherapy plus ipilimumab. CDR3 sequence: CATSRDRDISYEQYF. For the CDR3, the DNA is TGTGCCACCAGCAGAGATCGGGACATCTCCTACGAGCAGTACTTC.